A single T cell receptor beta chain is shown here with its context. What it binds is unknown. A read error may be the cause here, since a much bigger clone is one base away. The study based diagnoses on clinical symptoms, serum thyroxine and TRAb, thyroid ultrasound and orbital computed tomography. These data originate in a study of T cells in Graves' hyperthyroidism and ophthalmopathy. The study, taken as a whole, reports: A model of 13 V-J pairs discriminated ophthalmopathy from stable hyperthyroidism.

CDR3 length: 15 residues. Germline values: CDR1 GTSNPN, CDR2 SVGIG (reference sequence). RNA transcripts served as the template for amplifying TCR beta CDR3 regions. The HTBI primer set served for first-round RT-PCR of the TCR CDR3. TCRdb recomputed calls from the multiplex PCR reads with MiXCR, one row per CDR3 protein. Here the sample spans around 340,000 distinct CDR3 sequences, roughly 17% being singletons. The sequence came from a man younger than 40 with Graves' hyperthyroidism. Sequencing input: blood. This chain links TRBV30 with TRBJ2-2; D possibly matches TRBD1 or TRBD2 (5 bases each). The CDR3 is CAWTPSGLNTGEPFF. In DNA, the CDR3 is TGTGCCTGGACCCCTTCGGGGCTGAACACCGGGGAGCCGTTTTTT. Full variable domain (outside the CDR3, taken from reference TRBV30 and TRBJ2-2): SQTIHQWPATLVQPVGSPLSLECTVEGTSNPNLYWYRQAAGRGLQLLFYSVGIGQISSEVPQNLSASRPQDRQFILSSKKLLLSDSGFYLCAWTPSGLNTGEPFFGEGSRLTVL.